The present entry profiles one T cell receptor (beta chain) with its context. Its target is not known. The use of a sample-barcoded 5' primer and a J-beta primer mix characterized a second PCR of about 6 to 11 cycles. TCRdb used MiXCR to reprocess the 5' RACE reads, holding one entry per CDR3 protein. The table lists about a million distinct CDR3 sequences, roughly two fifths of them singletons. Per the germline V gene, CDR1 is DFQATT and CDR2 is SNEGSKA (reference sequence). This CDR3 is built from 13 residues. V trimming: 6 bases; J trimming: 6 bases; junction bases outside the gene matches: 10. The data were obtained in a study of blood T cells in healthy people across ages. General observations from the study: Donor CMV status, an unknown factor, possibly confounded changes in expanded clonotypes.

V gene TRBV20-1 combines with J gene TRBJ1-1; the match to TRBD1 covers 7 bases. The origin of this receptor is a man between 18 and 35 years old in good health. The sequencing sample was made of blood. The DNA for the CDR3 is TGCAGTGCCGGGGAGGGGGCCCAGCCTGAAGCTTTCTTT. It encodes CSAGEGAQPEAFF.